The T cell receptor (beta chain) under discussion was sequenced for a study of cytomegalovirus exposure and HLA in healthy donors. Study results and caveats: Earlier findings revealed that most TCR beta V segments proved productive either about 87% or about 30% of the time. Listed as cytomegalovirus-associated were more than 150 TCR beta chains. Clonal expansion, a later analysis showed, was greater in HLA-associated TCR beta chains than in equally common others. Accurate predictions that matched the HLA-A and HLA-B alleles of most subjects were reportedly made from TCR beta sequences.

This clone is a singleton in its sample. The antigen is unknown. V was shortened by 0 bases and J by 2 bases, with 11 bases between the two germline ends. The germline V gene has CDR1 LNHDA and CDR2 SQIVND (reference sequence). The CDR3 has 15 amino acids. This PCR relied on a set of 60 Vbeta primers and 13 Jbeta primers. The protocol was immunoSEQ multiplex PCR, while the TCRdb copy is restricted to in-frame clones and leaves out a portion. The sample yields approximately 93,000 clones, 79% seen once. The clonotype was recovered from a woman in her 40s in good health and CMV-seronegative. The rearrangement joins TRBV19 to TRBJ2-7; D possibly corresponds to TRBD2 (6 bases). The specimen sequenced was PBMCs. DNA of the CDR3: TGTGCCAGTAGTATAGATGATAGCGGCGCCTACGAGCAGTACTTC. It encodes CASSIDDSGAYEQYF.